This T cell receptor (gamma chain) was identified in a study of γδ T cells in repeated Plasmodium falciparum infection. Study-level background: Donors had four controlled P. falciparum NF54 infections over around 640 days.

This CDR3 has 16 residues. Germline CDR1 reads GITISATS; CDR2 reads ISYDGTV (reference sequence). On this clone itself: It is likely a read error: a sequence one base away is far more abundant. Other DNA sequences of this sample code for an identical CDR3.

Gammadelta T cells were flow-sorted from PBMC into Vgamma9/Vdelta2+ and Vdelta2-negative populations for bulk analysis. With CATT, TCRdb re-called clones from the multiplex PCR reads. The table includes more than 4,000 gamma-chain clones, 3% to 4% detected once. Sequences were obtained from gamma-delta T cells from blood. The source is a pool of human donors (malaria-infected and uninfected, not separated). This sequence joins TRGV9 and TRGJP. CDR3 sequence reads: CALWESNKLGKKIKVF. CDR3 sequence (DNA): TGTGCCTTGTGGGAATCCAACAAGTTGGGCAAAAAAATCAAGGTGTTT.